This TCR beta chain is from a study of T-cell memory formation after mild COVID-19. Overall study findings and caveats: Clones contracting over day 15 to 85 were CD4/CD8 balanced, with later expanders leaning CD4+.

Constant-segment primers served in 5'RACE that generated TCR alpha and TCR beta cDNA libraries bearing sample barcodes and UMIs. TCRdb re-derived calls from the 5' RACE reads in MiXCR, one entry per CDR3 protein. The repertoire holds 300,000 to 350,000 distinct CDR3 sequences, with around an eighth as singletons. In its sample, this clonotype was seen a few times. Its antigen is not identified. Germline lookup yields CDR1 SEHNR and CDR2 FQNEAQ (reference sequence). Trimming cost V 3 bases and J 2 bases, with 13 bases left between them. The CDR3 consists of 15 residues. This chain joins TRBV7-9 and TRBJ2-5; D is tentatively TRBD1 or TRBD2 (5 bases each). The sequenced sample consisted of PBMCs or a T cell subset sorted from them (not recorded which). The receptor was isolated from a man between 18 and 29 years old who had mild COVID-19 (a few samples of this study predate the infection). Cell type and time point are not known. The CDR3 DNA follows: TGTGCCAGCAGCTTTACCCGGGACGTACAAGAGACCCAGTACTTC. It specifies CASSFTRDVQETQYF.